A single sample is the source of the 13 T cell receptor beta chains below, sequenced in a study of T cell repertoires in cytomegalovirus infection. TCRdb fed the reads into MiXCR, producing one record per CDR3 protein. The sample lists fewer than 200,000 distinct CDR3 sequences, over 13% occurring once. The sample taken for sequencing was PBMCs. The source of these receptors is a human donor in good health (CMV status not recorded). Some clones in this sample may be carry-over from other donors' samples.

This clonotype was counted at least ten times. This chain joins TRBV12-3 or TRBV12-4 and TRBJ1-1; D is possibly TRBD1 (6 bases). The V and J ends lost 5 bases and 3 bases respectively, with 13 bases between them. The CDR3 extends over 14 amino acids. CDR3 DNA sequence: TGTGCCAGCAGTCCTCAGGGGTACGACACTGAAGCTTTCTTT. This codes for CASSPQGYDTEAFF.

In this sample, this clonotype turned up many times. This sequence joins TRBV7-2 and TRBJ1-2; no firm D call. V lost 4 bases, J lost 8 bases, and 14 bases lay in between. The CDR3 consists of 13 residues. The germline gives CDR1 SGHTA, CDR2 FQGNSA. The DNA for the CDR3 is TGTGCCAGCAGCTCCCCCTTAAAAAGAGGCTACACCTTC. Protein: CASSSPLKRGYTF.

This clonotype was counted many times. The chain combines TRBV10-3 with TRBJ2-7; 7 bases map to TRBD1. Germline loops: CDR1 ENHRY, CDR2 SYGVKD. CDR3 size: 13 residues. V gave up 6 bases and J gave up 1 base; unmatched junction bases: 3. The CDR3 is CAIRPDRSYEQYF. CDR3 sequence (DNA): TGTGCCATCAGACCGGACAGGTCCTACGAGCAGTACTTC.

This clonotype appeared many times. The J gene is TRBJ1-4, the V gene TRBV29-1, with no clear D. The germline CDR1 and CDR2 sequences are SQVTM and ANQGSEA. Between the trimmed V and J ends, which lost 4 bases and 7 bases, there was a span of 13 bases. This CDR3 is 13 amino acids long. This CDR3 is CSVGRGVGEKLFF. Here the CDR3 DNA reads TGCAGCGTTGGGCGGGGTGTCGGTGAAAAACTGTTTTTT.

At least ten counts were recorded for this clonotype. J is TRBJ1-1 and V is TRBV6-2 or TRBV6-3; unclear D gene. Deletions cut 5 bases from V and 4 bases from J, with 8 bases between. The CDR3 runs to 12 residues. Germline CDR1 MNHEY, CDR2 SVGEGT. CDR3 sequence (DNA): TGTGCCAGCAGTCAGACCCTCACTGAAGCTTTCTTT. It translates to CASSQTLTEAFF.

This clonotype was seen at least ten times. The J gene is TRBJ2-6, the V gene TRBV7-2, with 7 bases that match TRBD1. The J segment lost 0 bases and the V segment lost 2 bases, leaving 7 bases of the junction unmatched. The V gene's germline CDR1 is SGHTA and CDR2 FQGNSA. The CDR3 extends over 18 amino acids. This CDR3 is CASSLIHRGSSGANVLTF. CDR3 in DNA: TGTGCCAGCAGCTTAATTCACAGGGGAAGCTCTGGGGCCAACGTCCTGACTTTC.

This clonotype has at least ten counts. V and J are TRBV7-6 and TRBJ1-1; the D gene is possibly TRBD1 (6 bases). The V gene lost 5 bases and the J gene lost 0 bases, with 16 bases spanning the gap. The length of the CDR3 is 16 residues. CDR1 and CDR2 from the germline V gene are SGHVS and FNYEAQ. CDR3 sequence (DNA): TGTGCCAGCAGCCCCCGACAGGCCGCCTTGAACACTGAAGCTTTCTTT. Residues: CASSPRQAALNTEAFF.

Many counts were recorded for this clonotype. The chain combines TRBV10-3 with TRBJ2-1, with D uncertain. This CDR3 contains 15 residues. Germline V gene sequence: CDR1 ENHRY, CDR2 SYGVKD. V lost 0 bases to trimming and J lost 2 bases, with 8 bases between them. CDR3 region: CAISESVLAYNEQFF. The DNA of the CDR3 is TGTGCCATCAGTGAGTCAGTCCTGGCCTACAATGAGCAGTTCTTC.

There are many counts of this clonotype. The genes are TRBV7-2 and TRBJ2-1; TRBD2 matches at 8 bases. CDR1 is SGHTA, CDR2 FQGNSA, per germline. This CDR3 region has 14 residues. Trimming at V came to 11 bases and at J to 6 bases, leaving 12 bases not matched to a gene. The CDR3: CASRPREGLNEQFF. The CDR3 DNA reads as TGTGCCTCACGCCCACGGGAGGGCCTCAATGAGCAGTTCTTC.

DNA of the CDR3: TGTGCCAGCAGCAAAGACAGGGCGCCCTACGAGCAGTACTTC. It specifies CASSKDRAPYEQYF. This chain connects TRBV6-5 to TRBJ2-7; 7 nucleotides match TRBD1. In germline, CDR1 is MNHEY, CDR2 SVGAGI. CDR3 size: 14 residues. Trimming removed 6 bases from V and 2 bases from J; junction bases left unmatched: 7.

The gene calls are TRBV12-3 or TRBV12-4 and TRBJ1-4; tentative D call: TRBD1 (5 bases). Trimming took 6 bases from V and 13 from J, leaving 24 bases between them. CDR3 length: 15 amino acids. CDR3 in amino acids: CASSLSGTAAGGLFF. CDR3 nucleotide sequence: TGTGCCAGCAGCTTATCCGGGACCGCCGCTGGGGGACTGTTTTTT.

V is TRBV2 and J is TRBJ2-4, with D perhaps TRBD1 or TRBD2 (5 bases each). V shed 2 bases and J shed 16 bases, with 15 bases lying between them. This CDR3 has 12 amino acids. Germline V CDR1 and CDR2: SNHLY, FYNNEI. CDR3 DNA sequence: TGTGCCAGCAGTGAAAATGGGGCAGGGAGTTACTTC. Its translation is CASSENGAGSYF.

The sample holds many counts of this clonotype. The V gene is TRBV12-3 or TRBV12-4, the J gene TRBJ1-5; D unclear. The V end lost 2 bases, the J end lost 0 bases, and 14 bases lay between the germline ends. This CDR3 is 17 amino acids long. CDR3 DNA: TGTGCCAGCAGTTTACGAATGTCGGGATTTAGCAATCAGCCCCAGCATTTT. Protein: CASSLRMSGFSNQPQHF.